The sequence of this T cell receptor beta chain was determined in a study of cytomegalovirus exposure and HLA in healthy donors. General study results and limits: Links to common viral pathogens appeared, in a later analysis, for several of the most significant clusters. The classifier reportedly diagnosed cytomegalovirus status with high sensitivity and specificity. A later analysis linked a missense DCLRE1C variant to TCR beta V- and J-gene trimming.

This clone was detected only a few times. Its antigen is still unknown. Both 60 Vbeta primers and 13 Jbeta primers went into the PCR. The protocol was immunoSEQ multiplex PCR, while the TCRdb copy is restricted to in-frame clones and leaves out a portion. In the table there are about 150,000 clones, 73% of which are singletons. With V trimmed by 3 bases and J by 5 bases, 5 bases remained unmatched. The CDR3 consists of 15 residues. Looked up from germline, CDR1 is KGHSH and CDR2 is LQKENI. Input material: PBMCs. The receptor comes from a woman aged 18-30 years in good health and CMV-seropositive. This chain links TRBV18 with TRBJ2-1; 9 bases line up with TRBD2. The CDR3 DNA is TGTGCCAGCTCACCCCGGGCTAGCGGGAACAATGAGCAGTTCTTC. Translation gives CASSPRASGNNEQFF. Using reference TRBV18 and TRBJ2-1 for the parts outside the CDR3, the full variable domain is NAGVMQNPRHLVRRRGQEARLRCSPMKGHSHVYWYRQLPEEGLKFMVYLQKENIIDESGMPKERFSAEFPKEGPSILRIQQVVRGDSAAYFCASSPRASGNNEQFFGPGTRLTVL.